The T cell receptor (beta chain) described here comes from a study of T cell responses to AZD1222 COVID-19 vaccine. V lost 0 bases and J lost 12, with 18 bases in between. This CDR3 is built from 14 residues. Germline V lookup: CDR1 SGDLS, CDR2 YYNGEE. Assay: immunoSEQ multiplex PCR; the TCRdb copy retains only in-frame clones and omits some. The sample comprises 150,000 or so clones, 70% to 90% of which are singletons, and under 2.5% rests with the top ten. The receptor was derived from an adult in good health. Here the sequenced sample was peripheral blood, taken on day 0 of AZD1222 vaccination. The rearrangement joins TRBV9 to TRBJ1-1, with a tentative D call TRBD1 (6 bases). CDR3: CASSVEGQPGGTFF. CDR3 coding DNA: TGTGCCAGCAGCGTAGAAGGACAGCCTGGAGGAACTTTCTTT.